What follows describes a single TCR beta chain. Its antigen is not identified. This specimen belongs to a study of Tregs in tolerant kidney transplant recipients. The study, taken as a whole, reports: For some patients, primers changed over time, blocking nucleotide-level comparison.

Trimming left V 2 bases short and J 7 bases short, with 8 bases between. This CDR3 is built from 12 residues. The germline V gene encodes CDR1 PRHDT and CDR2 FYEKMQ (reference sequence). Related graft donors supplied nonmyeloablative bone marrow transplants, and mixed chimerism was transient. Profiling relied on immunoSEQ multiplex PCR, and the TCRdb table lists in-frame clones only, not all of them. This sample has fewer than 95,000 clones; approximately 94% occur once, and the top ten carry roughly 1.7%. The TCR was taken from a human patient who received a combined kidney and bone marrow transplant. Some T cells may be transferred from the graft donor. This material consisted of CD4+ T cells from blood (PBMCs), taken 12 months after the transplant. This chain joins TRBV13 and TRBJ1-1; no firm D call. The CDR3 here is CASSLLAGEAFF. The DNA of the CDR3 is TGTGCCAGCAGCTTACTCGCCGGTGAAGCTTTCTTT.